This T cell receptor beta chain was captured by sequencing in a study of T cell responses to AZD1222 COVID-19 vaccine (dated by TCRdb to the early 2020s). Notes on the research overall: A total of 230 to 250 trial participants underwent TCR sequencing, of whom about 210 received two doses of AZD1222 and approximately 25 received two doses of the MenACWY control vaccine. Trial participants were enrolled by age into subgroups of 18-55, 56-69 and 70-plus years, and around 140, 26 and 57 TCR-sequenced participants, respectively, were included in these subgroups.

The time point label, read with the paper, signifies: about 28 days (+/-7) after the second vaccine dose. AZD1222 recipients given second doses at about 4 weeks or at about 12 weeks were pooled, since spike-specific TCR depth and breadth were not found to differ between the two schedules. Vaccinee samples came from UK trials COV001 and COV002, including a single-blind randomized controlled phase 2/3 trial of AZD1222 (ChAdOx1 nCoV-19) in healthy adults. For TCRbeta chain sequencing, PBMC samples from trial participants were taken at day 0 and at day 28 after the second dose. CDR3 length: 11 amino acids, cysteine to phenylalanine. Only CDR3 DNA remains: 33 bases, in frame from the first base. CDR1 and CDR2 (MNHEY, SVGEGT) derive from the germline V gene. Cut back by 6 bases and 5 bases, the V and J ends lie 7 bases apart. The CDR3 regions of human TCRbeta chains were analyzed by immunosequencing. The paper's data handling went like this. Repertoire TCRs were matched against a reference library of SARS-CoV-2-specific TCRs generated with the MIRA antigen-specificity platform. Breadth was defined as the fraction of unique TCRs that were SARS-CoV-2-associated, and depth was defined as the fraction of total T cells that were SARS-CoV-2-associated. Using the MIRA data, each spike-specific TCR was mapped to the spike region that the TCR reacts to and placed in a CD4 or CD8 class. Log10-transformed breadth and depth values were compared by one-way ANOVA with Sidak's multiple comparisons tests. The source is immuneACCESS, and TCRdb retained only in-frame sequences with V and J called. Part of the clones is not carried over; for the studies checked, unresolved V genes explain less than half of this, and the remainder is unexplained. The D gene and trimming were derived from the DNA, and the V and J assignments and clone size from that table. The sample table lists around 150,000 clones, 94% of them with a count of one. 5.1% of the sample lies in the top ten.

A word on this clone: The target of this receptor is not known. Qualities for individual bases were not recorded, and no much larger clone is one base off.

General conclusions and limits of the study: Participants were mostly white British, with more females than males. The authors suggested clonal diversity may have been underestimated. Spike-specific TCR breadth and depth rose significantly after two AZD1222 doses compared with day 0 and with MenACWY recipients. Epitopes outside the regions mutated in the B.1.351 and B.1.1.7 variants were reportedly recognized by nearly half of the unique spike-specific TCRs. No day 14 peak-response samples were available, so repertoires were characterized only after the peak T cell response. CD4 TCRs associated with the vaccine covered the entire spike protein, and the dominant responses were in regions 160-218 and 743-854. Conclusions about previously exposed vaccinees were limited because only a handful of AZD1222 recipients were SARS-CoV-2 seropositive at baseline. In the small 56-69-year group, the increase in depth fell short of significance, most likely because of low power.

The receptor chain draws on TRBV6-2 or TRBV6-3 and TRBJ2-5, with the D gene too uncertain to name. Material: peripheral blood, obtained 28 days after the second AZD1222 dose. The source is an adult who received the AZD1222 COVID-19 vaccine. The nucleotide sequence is TGTGCCAGCAGCCCGCAGGAGACCCAGTACTTC. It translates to CASSPQETQYF.